This T cell receptor beta chain appears in the sequencing data of a study of CD8 T cells in ankylosing spondylitis. Study conclusions and caveats: Blood from ankylosing spondylitis patients appeared to carry a characteristic roughly 8-variant TCR beta motif.

Concerning this clonotype itself: What it binds is not known. Sequence at one end of the junction differs from germline and may be a read error.

TCR beta libraries were made by quantitative 5'-RACE with molecular barcodes. A single record per CDR3 protein comes from TCRdb applying MiXCR to the 5' RACE reads. The top ten clones hold less than 0.65% of a sample with more than 650,000 distinct CDR3 sequences, approximately 10% of them seen once. This CDR3 contains 12 residues. The sequenced material came from blood, either unsorted or a sorted T cell fraction (not recorded which). The V and J genes are TRBV12-3 or TRBV12-4 and TRBJ2-7; 7 bases align to TRBD1. The receptor was derived from a male donor with ankylosing spondylitis. CDR3 coding DNA: TGTGCCAGCAGTTTCGAAGGCAGGGGGTCTATCTTC. Amino acids: CASSFEGRGSIF.